These 25 T cell receptor beta chains share one sample of origin, sequenced in a study of post-analysis software for immune sequencing data. Findings and limits, study-wide: Elevated frequency relative to controls characterized roughly 5 TRBV segments in patients, TRBV5-6, TRBV5-1 and TRBV20-1 among them.

No antigen is known for these receptors. Presence of unique molecular identifiers characterized the TCR beta cDNA libraries. From the PCR reads, TCRdb called clonotypes with MiXCR, one entry per CDR3 protein. The sample lists 350,000 to 450,000 distinct CDR3 sequences, over 30% occurring once. The sequencing sample was made of blood. The receptors were gathered from a girl under 10 years old with multiple sclerosis.

The chain uses TRBV20-1 and TRBJ2-1; 12 bases line up with TRBD2. Germline trimming cut 5 bases from V and 0 bases from J; bases unmatched to any gene: 8. The CDR3 covers 17 residues. Germline CDR1 and CDR2: DFQATT and SNEGSKA (reference sequence). In nucleotides, the CDR3 is TGCAGTGCTGCTCTAGCGGGAGGGGGCAGCTCCTACAATGAGCAGTTCTTC. Translating gives CSAALAGGGSSYNEQFF.

The chain uses TRBV14 and TRBJ2-7, with 7 bases aligning to TRBD1. The CDR3 is 16 amino acids. V lost 0 bases, J lost 2 bases, and 7 bases stayed unmatched. Germline CDR1 and CDR2: SGHDN and FVKESK. Here the CDR3 DNA reads TGTGCCAGCAGCCAAGAGCGACAGGGCACCCCCTACGAGCAGTACTTC. It specifies CASSQERQGTPYEQYF.

The CDR3 protein is CASSGGGTPNPPLHF. The CDR3 DNA follows: TGTGCCAGCAGTGGGGGTGGCACTCCCAACCCACCCCTCCACTTT. The V and J genes are TRBV25-1 and TRBJ1-6; D not certain. Trimming removed 4 bases at V and 11 bases at J, with 18 bases between. The CDR3 extends over 15 amino acids. Germline loops: CDR1 MGHDK, CDR2 SYGVNS.

This rearrangement joins TRBV15 to TRBJ2-7; D is perhaps TRBD1 or TRBD2 (5 bases each). The V gene lost 0 bases and the J gene lost 10 bases, with 16 bases spanning the gap. The CDR3 is 14 residues long. CDR1 is LNHNV and CDR2 is YYDKDF in the germline V gene (reference sequence). The DNA of the CDR3 is TGTGCCACCAGCAGAGATGCAGGGAGTGAGTCCCAGTACTTC. Its protein product is CATSRDAGSESQYF.

The chain joins TRBV6-5 to TRBJ2-7, with 11 bases aligning to TRBD1. The junction had 2 bases not matched to a gene; V was cut back by 0 bases and J by 4 bases. CDR1 is MNHEY and CDR2 is SVGAGI in the germline V gene. The CDR3 extends over 15 amino acids. CDR3 loop: CASSYSGQGGYEQYF. Here the CDR3 DNA reads TGTGCCAGCAGTTACTCGGGACAGGGGGGGTACGAGCAGTACTTC.

This chain connects TRBV29-1 to TRBJ2-5; a possible D gene is TRBD1 (6 bases). The tail of the sequence fits TRBJ2-7 better, so the J call may be wrong. Germline V CDR1 and CDR2: SQVTM, ANQGSEA. The CDR3 runs 16 residues. CDR3 in amino acids: CSVSAEGGTRDYEQYF. In DNA form, the CDR3 reads TGCAGCGTCTCAGCGGAAGGGGGTACAAGGGACTACGAGCAGTACTTC.

The CDR3 DNA is TGTGCCAGCTGTAGGGACAGCCACTATGGCTACACCTTC. This translates into CASCRDSHYGYTF. V usage is TRBV15 and J usage is TRBJ1-2, with 7 bases matching TRBD1. V was clipped by 10 bases and J by 3 bases; unmatched bases: 8. The CDR3 is 13 amino acids. The germline V gene encodes CDR1 LNHNV and CDR2 YYDKDF (reference sequence).

This chain uses TRBV5-6 with TRBJ1-4; 7 bases align to TRBD1. The ends lost 6 bases at V and 8 bases at J; junction bases unmatched: 16. The germline V gene encodes CDR1 SGHDT and CDR2 YYEEEE. The CDR3 is 16 residues long. CDR3 sequence: CASNTHRGGVEEKLFF. CDR3 coding DNA: TGTGCCAGCAATACCCACAGGGGCGGCGTGGAGGAAAAACTGTTTTTT.

This clonotype was counted a few times. J is TRBJ2-1 and V is TRBV20-1; 7 bases are shared with TRBD2. Germline assignment: CDR1 DFQATT and CDR2 SNEGSKA (reference sequence). The trim removed 5 bases at V and 6 bases at J, leaving 7 bases unmatched. This CDR3 is 13 amino acids long. This CDR3 reads CSAVGGRVNEQFF. The CDR3 DNA is TGCAGTGCTGTGGGCGGGAGAGTCAATGAGCAGTTCTTC.

This clonotype occurred a few times. A junction boundary mismatches the germline segment, possibly from a read error. V is TRBV9 and J is TRBJ1-1; D is possibly TRBD1 (5 bases). CDR3 length: 16 residues. CDR1 is SGDLS, CDR2 YYNGEE, per germline. The CDR3 protein is CASSVEAAGGGTEAFF. The CDR3 nucleotides read TGTGCCAGCAGTGTAGAGGCGGCCGGGGGAGGTACTGAAGCTTTCTTT.

The rearrangement joins TRBV25-1 to TRBJ2-3; D possibly uses TRBD1 or TRBD2 (6 bases each). Germline loops: CDR1 MGHDK, CDR2 SYGVNS. V lost 2 bases, J lost 2 bases, and 14 bases lay in between. The CDR3 is 16 residues long. The CDR3 spells CASSEEGLGATDTQYF. The CDR3 DNA follows: TGTGCCAGCAGTGAAGAGGGACTGGGGGCCACAGATACGCAGTATTTT.

This clonotype was recorded a few times. The gene calls are TRBV20-1 and TRBJ2-1; 7 nucleotides match TRBD2. The CDR3 is 14 amino acids. After removal of 6 bases from V and 8 bases from J, the junction contained 13 bases not matched to a gene. Germline V CDR1 and CDR2: DFQATT, SNEGSKA (reference sequence). CDR3 region: CSASGTISYDEQFF. CDR3 coding DNA: TGCAGTGCGTCCGGGACTATCAGCTATGATGAGCAGTTCTTC.

The V gene is TRBV7-9, the J gene TRBJ2-4; TRBD2 matches 11 bases. The J call may be mistaken, given a closer DNA end match to TRBJ2-7. This CDR3 region has 18 residues. Germline V CDR1 and CDR2: SEHNR, FQNEAQ (reference sequence). CDR3 sequence: CASSYGGRRLAGPYEQYF. The CDR3 DNA is TGTGCCAGCAGCTACGGCGGGAGAAGACTAGCGGGGCCCTACGAGCAGTACTTC.

The J gene is TRBJ2-4, the V gene TRBV29-1; a weak D match, TRBD2 (5 bases). This CDR3 spans 13 amino acids. The V gene's germline CDR1 is SQVTM and CDR2 ANQGSEA. Trimming took off 7 bases at V and 0 bases at J, with 10 bases between the two ends. The CDR3 coding sequence is TGCAGCGCCGAGGACTTAGCCAAAAACATTCAGTACTTC. Translation gives CSAEDLAKNIQYF. Together with reference TRBV29-1 and TRBJ2-4, the CDR3 gives the full variable domain: SAVISQKPSRDICQRGTSLTIQCQVDSQVTMMFWYRQQPGQSLTLIATANQGSEATYESGFVIDKFPISRPNLTFSTLTVSNMSPEDSSIYLCSAEDLAKNIQYFGAGTRLSVL.

This clonotype was counted between two and nine times. The genes are TRBV10-3 and TRBJ2-3; 8 bases are shared with TRBD1. Trimming removed 4 bases from V and 3 bases from J; junction bases left unmatched: 6. Germline CDR1 reads ENHRY; CDR2 reads SYGVKD. The CDR3 is 15 residues long. Here the CDR3 DNA reads TGTGCCATCAGTGCCCCCGGACAGGGAACAGATACGCAGTATTTT. This gives the protein CAISAPGQGTDTQYF.

CDR3: CASSLDRAGEQYF. As DNA, the CDR3 is TGTGCCAGCAGCCTAGACAGGGCTGGAGAGCAGTACTTC. This chain joins TRBV5-6 and TRBJ2-7; 7 bases fit TRBD1. The V gene's germline CDR1 is SGHDT and CDR2 YYEEEE. CDR3 length: 13 amino acids. J gave up 7 bases and V 4 bases, and 8 bases lay outside the gene matches.

The gene calls are TRBV20-1 and TRBJ1-4; D ambiguous. V was cut by 0 bases and J by 9 bases, with 8 bases left in between. This CDR3 is 12 amino acids long. Germline loops: CDR1 DFQATT, CDR2 SNEGSKA (reference sequence). The CDR3 protein is CSARDLAKKLFF. CDR3 bases: TGCAGTGCTAGAGATCTCGCGAAAAAACTGTTTTTT.

This clonotype was counted only a few times. The rearrangement links TRBV10-3 to TRBJ2-1; D is unclear. There are 13 residues in the CDR3. The germline V and J ends were trimmed by 3 bases and 6 bases, with 9 bases remaining between them. Germline CDR1 and CDR2: ENHRY and SYGVKD. The CDR3 DNA is TGTGCCATCAGTGATTCGGGCACCAATGAGCAGTTCTTC. Translating it yields CAISDSGTNEQFF.

The sample holds a few counts of this clonotype. The rearrangement links TRBV20-1 to TRBJ2-3; 14 nucleotides match TRBD2. The J segment lost 2 bases and the V segment lost 6 bases, leaving 4 bases of the junction unmatched. The CDR3 loop spans 15 amino acids. Germline values: CDR1 DFQATT, CDR2 SNEGSKA (reference sequence). Here the CDR3 reads CSAGLAGDLTDTQYF. DNA for the CDR3: TGCAGTGCGGGACTAGCGGGGGACCTCACAGATACGCAGTATTTT.

With regard to this clonotype: The germline gene is not matched at one end of the junction; a read error may be the cause. J is TRBJ2-4 and V is TRBV5-5, with D possibly being TRBD1 (6 bases). Germline CDR1 reads SGHKS; CDR2 reads YYEKEE (reference sequence). The CDR3 runs to 15 residues. CDR3: CASSLSVGAKNIQHF. The DNA for the CDR3 is TGTGCCAGCAGCTTGTCTGTGGGGGCCAAAAACATTCAGCACTTC. The variable domain in full, with the rest retrieved from reference TRBV5-5 and TRBJ2-4, is DAGVTQSPTHLIKTRGQQVTLRCSPISGHKSVSWYQQVLGQGPQFIFQYYEKEERGRGNFPDRFSARQFPNYSSELNVNALLLGDSALYLCASSLSVGAKNIQHFGAGTRLSVL.

The chain has TRBV20-1 and TRBJ1-2, with D possibly TRBD1 on 5 matching bases. With 0 bases removed from V and 8 bases from J, the gap between germline ends came to 13 bases. CDR3 length: 13 residues. Germline loops: CDR1 DFQATT, CDR2 SNEGSKA (reference sequence). The CDR3 is CSARDRGLGGYTF. CDR3 coding DNA: TGCAGTGCTAGAGATCGGGGCCTCGGGGGCTACACCTTC.

This chain connects TRBV12-3 or TRBV12-4 to TRBJ2-5; the D gene is possibly TRBD2 (6 bases). The CDR3 sequence is 15 residues long. V lost 5 bases and J 2 bases, leaving 15 bases between the germline ends. This CDR3 reads CASSALPGAQETQYF. CDR3 sequence (DNA): TGTGCCAGCAGTGCCCTTCCGGGAGCTCAAGAGACCCAGTACTTC.

About this clonotype: The junction departs from germline at one end; a sequencing error may be responsible. This chain joins TRBV5-1 and TRBJ2-7; maybe TRBD2 (6 bases). The CDR3 covers 16 residues. Germline V CDR1 and CDR2: SGHRS, YFSETQ. As DNA, the CDR3 is TGCGCCAGCAGCTTGGTTACGACTAGAACCGCCTACGGGCAGTACTTC. This translates into CASSLVTTRTAYGQYF.

The rearrangement joins TRBV7-9 to TRBJ2-3; TRBD1 agrees at 12 bases. CDR1 is SEHNR, CDR2 FQNEAQ, per germline (reference sequence). V was clipped by 10 bases and J by 5 bases; unmatched bases: 7. The CDR3 loop spans 14 amino acids. CDR3 nucleotide sequence: TGTGCCATCTCCGGGACAGGGGGCGTAGATACGCAGTATTTT. Residues: CAISGTGGVDTQYF.

Remarks on this clonotype: Mismatch with germline at one junction end may stem from a read error. This rearrangement joins TRBV5-5 to TRBJ2-5; D is undetermined. The J call is in doubt because the DNA end fits TRBJ2-7 better. The CDR3 extends over 15 amino acids. Germline V gives CDR1 SGHKS, CDR2 YYEKEE (reference sequence). The CDR3 DNA sequence: TGTGTCAGCAGCCGGGTCTCCGGGTCTTCCTACGAGCAGTACTTC. Translated, it gives CVSSRVSGSSYEQYF.